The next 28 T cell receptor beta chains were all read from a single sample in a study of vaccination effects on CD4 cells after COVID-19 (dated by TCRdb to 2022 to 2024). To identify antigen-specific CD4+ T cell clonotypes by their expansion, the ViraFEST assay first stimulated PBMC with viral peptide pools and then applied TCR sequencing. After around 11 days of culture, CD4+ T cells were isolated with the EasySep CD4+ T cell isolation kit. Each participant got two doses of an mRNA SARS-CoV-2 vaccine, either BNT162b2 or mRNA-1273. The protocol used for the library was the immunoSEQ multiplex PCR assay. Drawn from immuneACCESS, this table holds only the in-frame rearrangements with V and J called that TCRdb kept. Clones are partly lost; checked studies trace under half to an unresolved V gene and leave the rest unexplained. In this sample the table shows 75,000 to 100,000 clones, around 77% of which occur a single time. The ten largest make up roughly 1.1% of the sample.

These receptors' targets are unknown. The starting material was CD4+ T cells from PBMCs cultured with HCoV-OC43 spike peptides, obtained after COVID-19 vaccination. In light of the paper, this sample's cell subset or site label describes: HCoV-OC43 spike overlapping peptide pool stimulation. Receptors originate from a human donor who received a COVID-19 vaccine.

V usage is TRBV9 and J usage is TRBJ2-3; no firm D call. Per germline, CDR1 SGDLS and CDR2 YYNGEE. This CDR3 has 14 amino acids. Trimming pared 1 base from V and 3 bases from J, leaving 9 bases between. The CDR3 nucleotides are TGTGCCAGCAGCGTAAGTACGTCGACAGATACGCAGTATTTT. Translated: CASSVSTSTDTQYF. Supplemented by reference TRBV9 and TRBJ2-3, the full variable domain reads DSGVTQTPKHLITATGQRVTLRCSPRSGDLSVYWYQQSLDQGLQFLIQYYNGEERAKGNILERFSAQQFPDLHSELNLSSLELGDSALYFCASSVSTSTDTQYFGPGTRLTVL.

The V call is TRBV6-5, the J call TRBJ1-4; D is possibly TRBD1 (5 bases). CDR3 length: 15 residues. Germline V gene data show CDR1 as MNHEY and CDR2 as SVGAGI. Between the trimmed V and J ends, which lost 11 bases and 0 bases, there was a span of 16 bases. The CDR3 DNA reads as TGTGCCGGAGGCAACAGGCGAGCAACTAATGAAAAACTGTTTTTT. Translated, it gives CAGGNRRATNEKLFF.

The CDR3 DNA reads TGTGCCAGCAGCCCCGAGGGACAGCTGAACACTGAAGCTTTCTTT. As protein: CASSPEGQLNTEAFF. This sequence joins TRBV7-6 and TRBJ1-1; 7 bases fit TRBD1. This CDR3 is 15 amino acids long. The V and J ends lost 5 bases and 0 bases, in that order; junction bases with no gene match: 6. Germline V gene lookup returns CDR1 SGHVS and CDR2 FNYEAQ.

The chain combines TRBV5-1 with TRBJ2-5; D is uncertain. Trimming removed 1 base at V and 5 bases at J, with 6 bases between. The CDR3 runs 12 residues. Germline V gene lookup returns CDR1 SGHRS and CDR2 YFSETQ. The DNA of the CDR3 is TGCGCCAGCAGCTTGTTACAGGAGACCCAGTACTTC. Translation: CASSLLQETQYF.

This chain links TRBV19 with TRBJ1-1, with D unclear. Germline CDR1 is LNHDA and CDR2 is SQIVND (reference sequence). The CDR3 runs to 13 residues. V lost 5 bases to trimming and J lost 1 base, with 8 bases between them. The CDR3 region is CASSSNANTEAFF. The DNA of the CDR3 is TGTGCCAGTAGTTCCAACGCGAACACTGAAGCTTTCTTT.

The CDR3 region is CASRGYGGFLEQYV. The CDR3 DNA reads as TGTGCCAGCAGGGGGTACGGGGGGTTTCTAGAGCAGTACGTC. J is TRBJ2-7 and V is TRBV6-5; 7 positions agree with TRBD2. The ends lost 6 bases at V and 7 bases at J; junction bases unmatched: 12. Germline values: CDR1 MNHEY, CDR2 SVGAGI. This CDR3 comprises 14 residues.

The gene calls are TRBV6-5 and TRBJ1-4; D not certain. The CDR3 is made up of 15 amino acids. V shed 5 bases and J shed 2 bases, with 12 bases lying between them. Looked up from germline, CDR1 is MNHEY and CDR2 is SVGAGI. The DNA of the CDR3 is TGTGCCAGCAGTCCAAACGCCGTCACTAATGAAAAACTGTTTTTT. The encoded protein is CASSPNAVTNEKLFF.

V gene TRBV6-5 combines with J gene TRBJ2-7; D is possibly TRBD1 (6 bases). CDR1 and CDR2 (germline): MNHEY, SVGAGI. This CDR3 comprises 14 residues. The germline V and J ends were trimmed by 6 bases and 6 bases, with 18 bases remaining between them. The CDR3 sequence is CASRPGQGMIEQYV. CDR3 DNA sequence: TGTGCCAGCAGACCGGGCCAGGGGATGATCGAGCAGTACGTC.

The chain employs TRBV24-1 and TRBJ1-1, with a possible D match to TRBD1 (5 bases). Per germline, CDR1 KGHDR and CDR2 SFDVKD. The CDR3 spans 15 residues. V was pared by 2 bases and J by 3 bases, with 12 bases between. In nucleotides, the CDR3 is TGTGCCACCAGTGATTCAGGGTTGGGGGACACTGAAGCTTTCTTT. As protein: CATSDSGLGDTEAFF.

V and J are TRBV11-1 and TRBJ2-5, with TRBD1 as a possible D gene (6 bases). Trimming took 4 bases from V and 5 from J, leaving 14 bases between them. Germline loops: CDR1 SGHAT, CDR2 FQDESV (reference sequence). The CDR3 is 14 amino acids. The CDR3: CASSSTDRIETQYF. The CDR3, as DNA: TGTGCCAGCAGCTCGACCGACAGGATTGAGACCCAGTACTTC.

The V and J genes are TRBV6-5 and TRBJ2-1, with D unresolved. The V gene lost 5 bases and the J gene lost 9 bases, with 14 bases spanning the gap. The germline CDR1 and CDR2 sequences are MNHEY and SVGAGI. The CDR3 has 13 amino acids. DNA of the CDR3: TGTGCCAGCAGTCCCTCGAGGTCGGGTGAGCAGTTCTTC. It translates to CASSPSRSGEQFF.

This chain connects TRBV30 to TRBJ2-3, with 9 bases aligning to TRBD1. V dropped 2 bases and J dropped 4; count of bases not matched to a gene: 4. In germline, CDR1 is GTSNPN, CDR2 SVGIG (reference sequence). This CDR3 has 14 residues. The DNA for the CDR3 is TGTGCCTGGAGTACAGGGGGCCTGGCAGATACGCAGTATTTT. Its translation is CAWSTGGLADTQYF.

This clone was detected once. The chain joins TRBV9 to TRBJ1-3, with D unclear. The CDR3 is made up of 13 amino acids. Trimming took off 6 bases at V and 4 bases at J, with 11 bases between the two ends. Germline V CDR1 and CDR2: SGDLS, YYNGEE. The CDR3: CASTRVIGNTIYF. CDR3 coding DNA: TGTGCCAGCACGAGGGTAATAGGAAACACCATATATTTT.

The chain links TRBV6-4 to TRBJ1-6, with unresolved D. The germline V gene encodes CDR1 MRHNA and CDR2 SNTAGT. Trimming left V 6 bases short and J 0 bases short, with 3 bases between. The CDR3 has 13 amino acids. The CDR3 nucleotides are TGTGCCAGCAGGAGCTCCTATAATTCACCCCTCCACTTT. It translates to CASRSSYNSPLHF.

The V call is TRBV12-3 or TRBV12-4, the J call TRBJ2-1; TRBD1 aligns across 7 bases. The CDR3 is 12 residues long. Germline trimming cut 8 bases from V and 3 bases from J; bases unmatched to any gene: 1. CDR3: CASGTDYNEQFF. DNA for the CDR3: TGTGCCAGCGGGACAGACTACAATGAGCAGTTCTTC.

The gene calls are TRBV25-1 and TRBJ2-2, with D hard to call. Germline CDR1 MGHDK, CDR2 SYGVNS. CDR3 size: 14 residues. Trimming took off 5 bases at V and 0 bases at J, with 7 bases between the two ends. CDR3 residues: CASSKRANTGELFF. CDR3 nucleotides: TGTGCCAGCAGTAAGAGAGCGAACACCGGGGAGCTGTTTTTT.

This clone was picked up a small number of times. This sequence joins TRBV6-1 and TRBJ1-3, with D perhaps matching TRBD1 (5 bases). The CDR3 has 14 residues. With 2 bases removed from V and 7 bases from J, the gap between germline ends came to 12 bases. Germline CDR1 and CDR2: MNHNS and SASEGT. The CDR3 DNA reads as TGTGCCAGCAGTGAAATTGGAAGGGGCAACACCATATATTTT. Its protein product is CASSEIGRGNTIYF.

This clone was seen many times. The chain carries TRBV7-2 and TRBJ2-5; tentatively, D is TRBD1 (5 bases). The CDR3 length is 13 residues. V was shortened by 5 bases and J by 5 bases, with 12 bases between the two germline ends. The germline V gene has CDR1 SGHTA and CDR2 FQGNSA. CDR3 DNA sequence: TGTGCCAGCAGCCCCAGGGTTACGGAGACCCAGTACTTC. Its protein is CASSPRVTETQYF. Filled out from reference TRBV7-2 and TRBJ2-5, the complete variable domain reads GAGVSQSPSNKVTEKGKDVELRCDPISGHTALYWYRQSLGQGLEFLIYFQGNSAPDKSGLPSDRFSAERTGGSVSTLTIQRTQQEDSAVYLCASSPRVTETQYFGPGTRLLVL.

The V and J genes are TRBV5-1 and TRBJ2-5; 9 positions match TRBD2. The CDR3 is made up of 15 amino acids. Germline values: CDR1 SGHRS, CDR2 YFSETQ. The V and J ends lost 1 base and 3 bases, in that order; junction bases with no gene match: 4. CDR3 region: CASSLTAGGEETQYF. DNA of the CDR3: TGCGCCAGCAGCTTGACAGCGGGGGGTGAAGAGACCCAGTACTTC.

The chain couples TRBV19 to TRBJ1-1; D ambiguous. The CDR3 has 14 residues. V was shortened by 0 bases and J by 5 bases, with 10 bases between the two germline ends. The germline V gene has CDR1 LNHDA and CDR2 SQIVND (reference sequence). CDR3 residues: CASSIDFGSTEAFF. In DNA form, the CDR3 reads TGTGCCAGTAGTATAGATTTCGGGAGTACTGAAGCTTTCTTT.

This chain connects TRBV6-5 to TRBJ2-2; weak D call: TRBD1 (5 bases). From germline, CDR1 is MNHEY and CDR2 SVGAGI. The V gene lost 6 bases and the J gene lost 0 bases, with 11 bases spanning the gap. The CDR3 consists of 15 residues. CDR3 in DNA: TGTGCCAGCAGATTCGGACAATCGAACACCGGGGAGCTGTTTTTT. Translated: CASRFGQSNTGELFF.

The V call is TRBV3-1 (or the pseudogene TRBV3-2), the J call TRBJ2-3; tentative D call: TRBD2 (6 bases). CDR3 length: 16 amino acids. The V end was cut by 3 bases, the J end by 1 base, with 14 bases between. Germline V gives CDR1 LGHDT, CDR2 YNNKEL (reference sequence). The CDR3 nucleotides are TGTGCCAGCAGCCAGTTTGGGACGGGGGGCACAGATACGCAGTATTTT. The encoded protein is CASSQFGTGGTDTQYF.

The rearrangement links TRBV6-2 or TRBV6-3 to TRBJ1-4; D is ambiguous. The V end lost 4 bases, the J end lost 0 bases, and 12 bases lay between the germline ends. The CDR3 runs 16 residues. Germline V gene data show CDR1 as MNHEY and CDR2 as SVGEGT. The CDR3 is CASSSRRESTNEKLFF. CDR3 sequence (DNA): TGTGCCAGCAGTTCGCGCAGAGAGTCAACTAATGAAAAACTGTTTTTT.

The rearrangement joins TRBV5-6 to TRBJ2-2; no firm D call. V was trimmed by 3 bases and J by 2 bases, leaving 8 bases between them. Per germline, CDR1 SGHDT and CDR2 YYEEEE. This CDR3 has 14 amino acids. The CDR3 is CASSSIINTGELFF. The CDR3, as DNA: TGTGCCAGCAGCTCTATAATAAACACCGGGGAGCTGTTTTTT.

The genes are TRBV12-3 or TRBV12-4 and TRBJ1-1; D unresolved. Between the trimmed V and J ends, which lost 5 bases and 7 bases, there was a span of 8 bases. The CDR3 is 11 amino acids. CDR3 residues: CASSQRVEAFF. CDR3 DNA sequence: TGTGCCAGCAGTCAGAGGGTTGAAGCTTTCTTT.

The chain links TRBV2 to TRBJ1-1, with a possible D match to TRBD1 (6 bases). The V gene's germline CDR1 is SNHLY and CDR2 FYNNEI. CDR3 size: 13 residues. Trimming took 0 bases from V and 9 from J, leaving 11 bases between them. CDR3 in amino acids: CASSEARGAKAFF. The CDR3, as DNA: TGTGCCAGCAGTGAAGCGCGGGGGGCGAAAGCTTTCTTT.

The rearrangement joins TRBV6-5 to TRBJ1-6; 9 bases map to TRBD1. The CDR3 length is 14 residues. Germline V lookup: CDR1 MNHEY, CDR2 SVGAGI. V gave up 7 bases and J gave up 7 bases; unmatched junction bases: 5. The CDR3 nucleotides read TGTGCCAGCACCACGGGGACAGGGAATTCACCCCTCCACTTT. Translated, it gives CASTTGTGNSPLHF.

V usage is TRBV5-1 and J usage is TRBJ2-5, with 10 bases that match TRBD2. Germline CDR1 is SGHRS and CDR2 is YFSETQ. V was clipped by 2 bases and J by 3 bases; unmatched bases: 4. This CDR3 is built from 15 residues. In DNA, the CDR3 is TGCGCCAGCAGCTTCCCCGGGACTAGCGAAGAGACCCAGTACTTC. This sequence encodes CASSFPGTSEETQYF.